Presented here are 9 T cell receptor delta chains from one specimen sequenced in a study of gamma delta lymphoproliferative disorders and STAT genes. The receptor sequences were amplified from genomic DNA of peripheral blood mononuclear cells. TCRdb called clones anew from the multiplex PCR reads with CATT. The table has about 3,800 delta-chain clones, roughly 0.99% seen once. Sequencing was done on a sample of blood. All receptors come from a human donor in good health.

To note about this clone: With only one base between it and a far larger clone, this is likely a read error. This same CDR3 is encoded by further DNA sequences in the sample. The rearrangement joins TRDV2 to TRDJ1, with 7 positions matching TRDD3. From germline, CDR1 is GEAIGNYY and CDR2 EKD. The CDR3 loop spans 17 amino acids. Germline trimming cut 3 bases from V and 0 bases from J; bases unmatched to any gene: 12. The CDR3 coding sequence is TGTGCCTGTGACGCCTTAACGAGGGATACCCACACCGATAAACTCATCTTT. Translation gives CACDALTRDTHTDKLIF.

Details on this clone: TCRdb shows a much larger clone's protein in place of this DNA's translation, and the two differ at residue 8, likely through a read error; the protein shown is translated from the DNA. The chain couples TRDV2 to TRDJ3; D is perhaps TRDD2 or TRDD3 (5 bases each). The CDR3 is 17 residues long. Per germline, CDR1 GEAIGNYY and CDR2 EKD. CDR3 in DNA: TGTGCCTGTGACACCGTGGAGAGTTCCTGGGACACCCGACAGATGTTCTTC. This translates into CACDTVESSWDTRQMFF.

Details on this clone: TCRdb's protein for this DNA is that of a much larger clone and differs from the translation at residue 13, likely a read error; the protein shown is the DNA translation. The chain uses TRDV2 and TRDJ3; 11 bases line up with TRDD3. The germline V gene has CDR1 GEAIGNYY and CDR2 EKD. This CDR3 is built from 21 residues. V lost 0 bases, J lost 3 bases, and 12 bases stayed unmatched. CDR3 sequence reads: CACDTPLGDTPPFWDTRQMFF. CDR3 DNA sequence: TGTGCCTGTGACACCCCTCTGGGGGATACCCCCCCATTCTGGGACACCCGACAGATGTTTTTC.

As concerns this clone: A read error likely explains this, since a far larger clone differs by one base. Other DNA sequences in this specimen translate into the identical CDR3. The chain links TRDV1 to TRDJ1, with D perhaps TRDD3 (7 bases). Trimming removed 5 bases from V and 5 bases from J, with 27 bases in between. This CDR3 comprises 18 residues. Germline loops: CDR1 TSWWSYY, CDR2 QGS. CDR3 in amino acids: CALGIFLAGGYGRDKLIF. CDR3 DNA: TGTGCTCTTGGGATTTTCCTAGCTGGAGGATACGGCCGAGATAAACTCATCTTT.

Remarks on this clone: The amino acid sequence in TCRdb belongs to a much larger clone and departs from this DNA's translation at residue 16, likely a sequencing read error; the sequence shown is translated from the DNA. The rearrangement joins TRDV1 to TRDJ1, with 11 nucleotides matching TRDD3. The CDR3 is made up of 19 amino acids. Germline CDR1 TSWWSYY, CDR2 QGS. After removal of 1 base from V and 11 bases from J, the junction contained 21 bases not matched to a gene. The CDR3 coding sequence is TGTGCTCTTGGGGAACCCACCTACGCTGGGGGATACAGGTTAGGTAATCTCATCTTT. This codes for CALGEPTYAGGYRLGNLIF.

This clone has only a few counts. The chain uses TRDV1 and TRDJ1; 13 bases map to TRDD3. CDR1 and CDR2 from the germline V gene are TSWWSYY and QGS. The CDR3 sequence is 20 residues long. Trimming at V came to 0 bases and at J to 3 bases, leaving 13 bases not matched to a gene. The DNA of the CDR3 is TGTGCTCTTGGGGAACTCTACCCGTACTGGGGGATACGCTTCGCCGATAAACTCATCTTT. Its protein is CALGELYPYWGIRFADKLIF.

A note on this clone: The protein TCRdb lists belongs to a much larger clone and differs from this DNA's translation at residue 15, which points to a read error; the protein shown is made from the DNA. V and J are TRDV1 and TRDJ1; TRDD3 matches 11 bases. Germline V CDR1 and CDR2: TSWWSYY, QGS. V shed 0 bases and J 7 bases; nucleotides not matched to a gene: 16. The CDR3 covers 19 residues. DNA for the CDR3: TGTGCTCTTGGGGAACTGTCCTACCCTGGGGGATACTTTGGCGGTAAACTCATCTTT. This codes for CALGELSYPGGYFGGKLIF.

This clone has more than one count but fewer than ten. A single base is all that separates this from a far larger clone, so a read error is likely. The same CDR3 can be traced to other DNA sequences in this sample. CDR3 in amino acids: CACDTLLGAEYTDKLIF. DNA for the CDR3: TGTGCCTGTGACACCCTGCTGGGGGCCGAGTACACCGATAAACTCATCTTT. V usage is TRDV2 and J usage is TRDJ1; 7 bases align to TRDD3. V shed 0 bases and J 0 bases; nucleotides not matched to a gene: 9. CDR3 length: 17 residues. The germline V gene encodes CDR1 GEAIGNYY and CDR2 EKD.

This clone has a handful of counts. A far larger clone is one base from this, pointing to a likely read error. Other nucleotide sequences from this sample produce the same CDR3. The chain uses TRDV2 and TRDJ3, with D possibly matching TRDD3 (6 bases). V dropped 0 bases and J dropped 2 bases, with 13 bases sitting between them. From germline, CDR1 is GEAIGNYY and CDR2 EKD. The CDR3 runs to 18 residues. Here the CDR3 reads CACDTVLGGTWDTRQMFF. The CDR3 region has the DNA TGTGCCTGTGACACCGTGCTAGGGGGGACCTGGGACACCCGACAGATGTTTTTC.